Sequencing of this T cell receptor (beta chain) was carried out in a study of T cell responses to AZD1222 COVID-19 vaccine. The data were produced by immunoSEQ multiplex PCR, yet TCRdb's version contains in-frame clones alone and is incomplete. The profile shows 110,000 to 150,000 clones, around nine tenths of them singletons. Germline CDR1 is MNHEY and CDR2 is SVGEGT. The CDR3 contains 15 residues. V shed 5 bases and J 6 bases; nucleotides not matched to a gene: 10. The source was peripheral blood, collected 28 days after the second AZD1222 dose. This sequence originates from an adult who received the AZD1222 COVID-19 vaccine. This sequence joins TRBV6-2 or TRBV6-3 and TRBJ1-1, with TRBD1 matching over 9 bases. The CDR3 DNA is TGTGCCAGCAGTACCAATACAGGGGGCCTCGCTGAAGCTTTCTTT. This sequence encodes CASSTNTGGLAEAFF.